Each of the 26 T cell receptor beta chains below was sequenced from the same sample in a study of T cell changes during pregnancy in multiple sclerosis. Method: immunoSEQ multiplex PCR; TCRdb's copy keeps in-frame clones and lacks some. The sample carries about 51,000 clones, about 91% recorded once. The sample here was CD8+ T cells from peripheral blood mononuclear cells, taken in the second trimester of pregnancy. All receptors come from a female donor with multiple sclerosis, enrolled in a pregnancy study.

This chain joins TRBV25-1 and TRBJ2-1; 11 bases align to TRBD2. Per the germline V gene, CDR1 is MGHDK and CDR2 is SYGVNS. J was trimmed by 10 bases and V by 7 bases; bases with no gene match: 6. The CDR3 runs to 13 residues. The CDR3 coding sequence is TGTGCCAGCAATAGCGGGGGGGCCGGGGAGCAGTTCTTC. Translation gives CASNSGGAGEQFF.

The gene calls are TRBV4-2 and TRBJ1-2, with 7 bases identical to TRBD1. The CDR3 spans 15 residues. The germline V gene has CDR1 LGHNA and CDR2 YNFKEQ. The V segment lost 4 bases and the J segment 8 bases; nucleotides outside the gene matches: 13. Written as DNA, the CDR3 is TGTGCCAGCAGCCCACTAACGGGGACAGCGGAAGGCTACACCTTC. This codes for CASSPLTGTAEGYTF.

This clone was seen just once. V and J are TRBV7-2 and TRBJ2-2, with D unclear. Germline-derived CDR1 and CDR2 are SGHTA and FQGNSA. The CDR3 covers 15 residues. Trimming took 5 bases from V and 1 from J, leaving 11 bases between them. In DNA, the CDR3 is TGTGCCAGCAGCCCCTACGGGTGGAACACCGGGGAGCTGTTTTTT. Translating gives CASSPYGWNTGELFF.

The CDR3 reads CASSPSGGANNEQFF. The CDR3 bases are TGTGCCAGCAGTCCTAGCGGGGGGGCGAACAATGAGCAGTTCTTC. The V call is TRBV6-5, the J call TRBJ2-1; 12 nucleotides agree with TRBD2. The V gene end was trimmed by 5 bases and the J gene end by 5 bases; junction bases not matched to a gene: 4. The CDR3 length is 15 residues. Germline-derived CDR1 and CDR2 are MNHEY and SVGAGI.

The chain employs TRBV13 and TRBJ2-5; 9 nucleotides align to TRBD1. The end of the DNA aligns better with TRBJ2-7, so the J call may be wrong. CDR1 is PRHDT and CDR2 is FYEKMQ in the germline V gene (reference sequence). The CDR3 covers 16 residues. Here the CDR3 reads CASSSSAGTGNSEQYF. Written as DNA, the CDR3 is TGTGCCAGCAGCTCCTCGGCCGGGACAGGGAACTCCGAGCAGTACTTC.

The V call is TRBV7-6, the J call TRBJ2-5; no firm D call. V dropped 4 bases and J dropped 0 bases, with 6 bases sitting between them. Germline loops: CDR1 SGHVS, CDR2 FNYEAQ. This CDR3 is built from 13 residues. The CDR3 sequence is CASSSRYQETQYF. As DNA, the CDR3 is TGTGCCAGCAGCTCCCGGTACCAAGAGACCCAGTACTTC.

The V gene is TRBV5-1, the J gene TRBJ1-1, with no clear D. CDR1 SGHRS and CDR2 YFSETQ come from the germline V gene. V was clipped by 0 bases and J by 8 bases, with 8 bases between them. The CDR3 covers 12 residues. CDR3 coding DNA: TGCGCCAGCAGCTTGGGGGCGGGAGAAGCTTTCTTT. As protein: CASSLGAGEAFF.

This clone has only a few counts. The rearrangement uses TRBV6-1 and TRBJ1-1, with no clear D. Trimming removed 0 bases from V and 8 bases from J, with 10 bases in between. This CDR3 region has 13 residues. The V gene's germline CDR1 is MNHNS and CDR2 SASEGT. Here the CDR3 reads CASSEAAEVEAFF. CDR3 sequence (DNA): TGTGCCAGCAGTGAAGCCGCAGAGGTGGAAGCTTTCTTT.

CDR3 region: CASGHNQPQHF. In DNA form, the CDR3 reads TGTGCCAGCGGCCACAATCAGCCCCAGCATTTT. This chain uses TRBV27 with TRBJ1-5, with D uncertain. V lost 8 bases, J lost 3 bases, and 5 bases lay in between. The CDR3 consists of 11 residues. The germline CDR1 and CDR2 sequences are MNHEY and SMNVEV (reference sequence).

The chain employs TRBV6-1 and TRBJ2-3, with TRBD1 matching 8 bases. The germline gives CDR1 MNHNS, CDR2 SASEGT. This CDR3 is built from 13 residues. V lost 6 bases and J lost 2; bases outside the gene matches: 1. The CDR3 region is CASRGQATDTQYF. The CDR3 DNA reads TGTGCCAGCAGGGGACAGGCCACAGATACGCAGTATTTT.

V is TRBV19 and J is TRBJ2-7; D is unresolved. Germline V gene lookup returns CDR1 LNHDA and CDR2 SQIVND (reference sequence). The CDR3 totals 13 residues. The V and J ends lost 3 bases and 5 bases respectively, with 11 bases between them. The CDR3 here is CASSISVQNEQYF. DNA of the CDR3: TGTGCCAGTAGTATTTCCGTCCAGAACGAGCAGTACTTC.

The chain carries TRBV27 and TRBJ1-5, with 7 bases matching TRBD1. The CDR3 is 14 amino acids. CDR1 MNHEY and CDR2 SMNVEV come from the germline V gene (reference sequence). The ends lost 3 bases at V and 4 bases at J; junction bases unmatched: 3. The CDR3 sequence: CASSFGTENQPQHF. The CDR3 nucleotides are TGTGCCAGCAGTTTCGGGACAGAAAATCAGCCCCAGCATTTT.

This rearrangement joins TRBV6-4 to TRBJ2-3, with TRBD1 matching over 7 bases. Germline-derived CDR1 and CDR2 are MRHNA and SNTAGT. The V gene end was trimmed by 0 bases and the J gene end by 6 bases; junction bases not matched to a gene: 0. The CDR3 consists of 13 residues. The CDR3 loop is CASSDSDRDTQYF. CDR3 DNA sequence: TGTGCCAGCAGTGACTCGGACAGGGATACGCAGTATTTT.

The chain is built from TRBV7-2 and TRBJ2-7, with 8 bases matching TRBD1. V trimming: 4 bases; J trimming: 2 bases; junction bases outside the gene matches: 7. CDR3 length: 15 residues. Germline CDR1 and CDR2: SGHTA and FQGNSA. The CDR3 DNA is TGTGCCAGCAGCTCTCGACAGGGGAAGGCCTACGAGCAGTACTTC. Amino acids: CASSSRQGKAYEQYF.

The chain uses TRBV6-6 and TRBJ1-2, with D unclear. The CDR3 spans 14 residues. Germline CDR1 reads MNHNY; CDR2 reads SVGAGI (reference sequence). V was pared by 0 bases and J by 7 bases, with 12 bases between. The CDR3 bases are TGTGCCAGCAGTTACTCGATAGTGCGAAGTGGCTACACCTTC. It yields the protein CASSYSIVRSGYTF.

J is TRBJ1-1 and V is TRBV19; a weak D match, TRBD1 (5 bases). With 9 bases removed from V and 0 bases from J, the gap between germline ends came to 11 bases. Germline V lookup: CDR1 LNHDA, CDR2 SQIVND (reference sequence). The CDR3 extends over 13 amino acids. The CDR3 nucleotides are TGTGCCAGCCAGACAGCGATGAACACTGAAGCTTTCTTT. Translation: CASQTAMNTEAFF.

The V gene is TRBV4-3, the J gene TRBJ1-2, with a possible D match to TRBD1 (6 bases). Deletions cut 4 bases from V and 1 base from J, with 10 bases between. This CDR3 contains 14 residues. CDR1 is LGHNA, CDR2 YSLEER, per germline. CDR3 DNA sequence: TGCGCCAGCAGCCCAACCAGGGGTAACTATGGCTACACCTTC. Translating it yields CASSPTRGNYGYTF.

V and J are TRBV11-2 and TRBJ2-2; unclear D gene. Deletions cut 6 bases from V and 6 bases from J, with 5 bases between. The CDR3 is made up of 11 amino acids. CDR1 is SGHAT, CDR2 FQNNGV, per germline. CDR3 loop: CASSSSGELFF. DNA for the CDR3: TGTGCCAGCAGTTCGTCCGGGGAGCTGTTTTTT.

This chain connects TRBV4-1 to TRBJ1-1, with a tentative D call TRBD1 (5 bases). The V end was cut by 0 bases, the J end by 6 bases, with 11 bases between. CDR1 and CDR2 from the germline V gene are MGHRA and YSYEKL. The CDR3 is 14 residues long. CDR3 sequence: CASSQEDLGAEAFF. Here the CDR3 DNA reads TGCGCCAGCAGCCAAGAAGATCTAGGGGCTGAAGCTTTCTTT.

The chain employs TRBV6-5 and TRBJ1-2; D call uncertain. CDR3 length: 12 residues. The V end was cut by 2 bases, the J end by 3 bases, with 4 bases between. Germline CDR1 and CDR2: MNHEY and SVGAGI. In DNA, the CDR3 is TGTGCCAGCAGTTACAGCGACTATGGCTACACCTTC. This sequence encodes CASSYSDYGYTF.

The V call is TRBV27, the J call TRBJ2-1, with 9 bases identical to TRBD1. In germline, CDR1 is MNHEY, CDR2 SMNVEV (reference sequence). The ends lost 2 bases at V and 14 bases at J; junction bases unmatched: 13. The CDR3 has 15 amino acids. CDR3 protein: CASSLGPGQGELEFF. CDR3 nucleotides: TGTGCCAGCAGTTTAGGGCCGGGACAGGGAGAGTTGGAGTTCTTC.

The CDR3: CSAGGGAYNEQFF. DNA of the CDR3: TGCAGCGCGGGGGGGGGCGCCTACAATGAGCAGTTCTTC. The chain employs TRBV29-1 and TRBJ2-1, with 8 positions matching TRBD2. CDR3 length: 13 residues. Germline V CDR1 and CDR2: SQVTM, ANQGSEA. Trimming cost V 7 bases and J 2 bases; bases outside gene matches: 4.

This clone came up once. This chain links TRBV7-9 with TRBJ1-1; no reliable D call. V was shortened by 1 base and J by 4 bases, with 7 bases between the two germline ends. Looked up from germline, CDR1 is SEHNR and CDR2 is FQNEAQ (reference sequence). The CDR3 is 13 amino acids. The DNA of the CDR3 is TGTGCCAGCAGCTTAGGTGCGGGCACTGAAGCTTTCTTT. It specifies CASSLGAGTEAFF.

The gene calls are TRBV7-2 and TRBJ1-1, with a weak D call TRBD1 (5 bases). V was pared by 5 bases and J by 3 bases, with 16 bases between. This CDR3 contains 15 residues. The V gene's germline CDR1 is SGHTA and CDR2 FQGNSA. CDR3 in amino acids: CASSLDSYADTEAFF. The CDR3 DNA reads TGTGCCAGCAGCCTCGACAGTTACGCCGACACTGAAGCTTTCTTT.

DNA for the CDR3: TGTGCCAGAAGCCTTACGGACAACAGCTCTGGAAACACCATATATTTT. Translated, it gives CARSLTDNSSGNTIYF. The chain employs TRBV2 and TRBJ1-3, with D possibly TRBD1 on 5 matching bases. This CDR3 has 16 residues. In germline, CDR1 is SNHLY, CDR2 FYNNEI. V was clipped by 9 bases and J by 0 bases, with 18 bases between them. Variable domain in full (rest from reference TRBV2 and TRBJ1-3): EPEVTQTPSHQVTQMGQEVILRCVPISNHLYFYWYRQILGQKVEFLVSFYNNEISEKSEIFDDQFSVERPDGSNFTLKIRSTKLEDSAMYFCARSLTDNSSGNTIYFGEGSWLTVV.

The gene calls are TRBV6-9 and TRBJ1-1, with D perhaps matching TRBD1 (6 bases). The CDR3 is made up of 13 amino acids. The V and J ends lost 3 bases and 4 bases respectively, with 9 bases between them. Germline V gene data show CDR1 as MNHGY and CDR2 as SVAAGI. The DNA for the CDR3 is TGTGCCAGCAGTTACCCAGGGGTCACTGAAGCTTTCTTT. Its protein is CASSYPGVTEAFF.